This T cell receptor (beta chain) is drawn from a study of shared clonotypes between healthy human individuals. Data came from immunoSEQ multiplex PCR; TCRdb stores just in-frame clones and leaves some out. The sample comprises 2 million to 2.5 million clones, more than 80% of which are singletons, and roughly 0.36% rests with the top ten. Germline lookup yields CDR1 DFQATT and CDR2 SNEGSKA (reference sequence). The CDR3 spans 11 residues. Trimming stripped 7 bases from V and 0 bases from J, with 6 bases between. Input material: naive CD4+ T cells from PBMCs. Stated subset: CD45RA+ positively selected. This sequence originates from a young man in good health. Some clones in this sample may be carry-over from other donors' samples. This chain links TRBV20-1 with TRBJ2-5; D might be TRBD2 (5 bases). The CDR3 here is CSGADQETQYF. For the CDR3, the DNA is TGCAGTGGAGCGGACCAAGAGACCCAGTACTTC.